Each of the 28 T cell receptor beta chains below was sequenced from the same sample in a study of early stage breast cancer tumors. The repertoire was sequenced with immunoSEQ multiplex PCR; TCRdb's copy has only in-frame clones and lacks some. The table lists 9,500 to 11,000 clones, approximately 78% of them singletons. Source material: breast tumor tissue. The receptors derive from a person aged 40 to 49 with breast cancer.

The chain couples TRBV6-1 to TRBJ2-7; maybe TRBD2 (7 bases). Germline V gene data show CDR1 as MNHNS and CDR2 as SASEGT. V lost 0 bases to trimming and J lost 6 bases, with 15 bases between them. This CDR3 region has 15 residues. The CDR3 sequence is CASSEAGAGASEQYF. The CDR3, as DNA: TGTGCCAGCAGTGAAGCGGGGGCGGGAGCCTCCGAGCAGTACTTC.

This clone was seen more than once but under ten times. The chain recombines TRBV18 with TRBJ2-7, with D possibly matching TRBD1 (5 bases). The CDR3 spans 12 residues. Germline V gene sequence: CDR1 KGHSH, CDR2 LQKENI. V lost 8 bases and J 2 bases, leaving 10 bases between the germline ends. CDR3 coding DNA: TGTGCCAGCAGGGGCGCGACCTACGAGCAGTACTTC. This sequence encodes CASRGATYEQYF. Full variable domain (outside the CDR3, taken from reference TRBV18 and TRBJ2-7): NAGVMQNPRHLVRRRGQEARLRCSPMKGHSHVYWYRQLPEEGLKFMVYLQKENIIDESGMPKERFSAEFPKEGPSILRIQQVVRGDSAAYFCASRGATYEQYFGPGTRLTVT.

CDR3 coding DNA: TGTGCCAGCTCACCACCGGGACTGGATAGATACGAGCAGTACTTC. Encoded protein: CASSPPGLDRYEQYF. V is TRBV18 and J is TRBJ2-7; D is possibly TRBD2 (6 bases). This CDR3 contains 15 residues. With 0 bases removed from V and 4 bases from J, the gap between germline ends came to 13 bases. In germline, CDR1 is KGHSH, CDR2 LQKENI. Using reference TRBV18 and TRBJ2-7 for the parts outside the CDR3, the full variable domain is NAGVMQNPRHLVRRRGQEARLRCSPMKGHSHVYWYRQLPEEGLKFMVYLQKENIIDESGMPKERFSAEFPKEGPSILRIQQVVRGDSAAYFCASSPPGLDRYEQYFGPGTRLTVT.

J is TRBJ2-7 and V is TRBV5-1; 9 bases map to TRBD2. The CDR3 spans 14 residues. The trim removed 4 bases at V and 4 bases at J, leaving 6 bases unmatched. CDR1 and CDR2 from the germline V gene are SGHRS and YFSETQ. Here the CDR3 DNA reads TGCGCCAGCAGCCCTAGCGGGATAGATTACGAGCAGTACTTC. Its translation is CASSPSGIDYEQYF.

This clone has more than one count but fewer than ten. The chain couples TRBV4-1 to TRBJ2-1, with a tentative D call TRBD2 (5 bases). In germline, CDR1 is MGHRA, CDR2 YSYEKL. The ends were cut back, 1 base at V and 7 bases at J, with 17 bases in the middle. The CDR3 extends over 16 amino acids. The DNA of the CDR3 is TGCGCCAGCAGCCAAGGGCCCGAGGGAGTTGTAAATGAGCAGTTCTTC. It translates to CASSQGPEGVVNEQFF.

This chain joins TRBV5-1 and TRBJ2-7, with 9 positions matching TRBD2. Trimming removed 4 bases from V and 2 bases from J; junction bases left unmatched: 7. This CDR3 spans 15 amino acids. Germline V gene data show CDR1 as SGHRS and CDR2 as YFSETQ. The CDR3 spells CASSPLTSGTYEQYF. As DNA, the CDR3 is TGCGCCAGCAGCCCACTGACTAGCGGAACCTACGAGCAGTACTTC.

The V gene is TRBV5-8, the J gene TRBJ2-7; 14 bases align to TRBD2. V shed 3 bases, J shed 7 bases, and the junction held 3 bases outside the gene matches. Per the germline V gene, CDR1 is SGHTS and CDR2 is YDEGEE. The CDR3 runs 14 residues. The CDR3 spells CASSWGLAGEEQYF. CDR3 in DNA: TGTGCCAGCAGCTGGGGACTAGCGGGAGAGGAGCAGTACTTC.

This sequence joins TRBV5-1 and TRBJ2-1; a weak D match, TRBD2 (6 bases). The CDR3 is 12 residues long. The germline V gene has CDR1 SGHRS and CDR2 YFSETQ. V was clipped by 4 bases and J by 6 bases, with 8 bases between them. The CDR3 region has the DNA TGCGCCAGCAGCCCGACTAGCAATGAGCAGTTCTTC. This encodes CASSPTSNEQFF.

The chain has TRBV19 and TRBJ2-2, with D uncertain. Trimming left V 3 bases short and J 6 bases short, with 14 bases between. Germline V CDR1 and CDR2: LNHDA, SQIVND (reference sequence). The CDR3 is 15 amino acids. The CDR3 nucleotides read TGTGCCAGTAGTATTACACTGTCTAGGGCCGGGGAGCTGTTTTTT. This encodes CASSITLSRAGELFF.

The chain has TRBV27 and TRBJ2-1; 7 bases match TRBD1. Germline V gene data show CDR1 as MNHEY and CDR2 as SMNVEV (reference sequence). The CDR3 spans 15 residues. V lost 5 bases and J lost 3; bases outside the gene matches: 7. CDR3 nucleotides: TGTGCCAGCAGTATGGACAGGATGGGCTACAATGAGCAGTTCTTC. Translating gives CASSMDRMGYNEQFF.

The V and J genes are TRBV5-6 and TRBJ2-7, with TRBD2 identical over 7 bases. Per germline, CDR1 SGHDT and CDR2 YYEEEE. Unmatched junction bases numbered 10, after V lost 5 bases and J lost 5 bases. This CDR3 has 14 residues. Written as DNA, the CDR3 is TGTGCCAGCAGAGGGAGGGTCCCCCCGCACGAGCAGTACTTC. Amino acids: CASRGRVPPHEQYF.

The CDR3 loop reads CASSLGTPETQYF. The CDR3 nucleotides are TGTGCCAGCAGTCTCGGGACACCAGAGACCCAGTACTTC. The chain recombines TRBV2 with TRBJ2-5, with TRBD1 as a possible D gene (6 bases). Germline V gene lookup returns CDR1 SNHLY and CDR2 FYNNEI. The CDR3 sequence is 13 residues long. Trimming stripped 5 bases from V and 4 bases from J, with 11 bases between.

The chain uses TRBV6-5 and TRBJ2-3; weak D call: TRBD1 (6 bases). This CDR3 comprises 15 residues. With 6 bases removed from V and 6 bases from J, the gap between germline ends came to 19 bases. Germline-derived CDR1 and CDR2 are MNHEY and SVGAGI. The CDR3, as DNA: TGTGCCAGCAGAATCACGCAGGGGAGAAGGGATACGCAGTATTTT. Amino acid sequence: CASRITQGRRDTQYF.

The chain couples TRBV27 to TRBJ1-1; TRBD1 matches 9 bases. CDR1 is MNHEY and CDR2 is SMNVEV in the germline V gene (reference sequence). Trimming at V came to 6 bases and at J to 4 bases, leaving 3 bases not matched to a gene. The CDR3 sequence is 13 residues long. The CDR3 nucleotides read TGTGCCAGCAGGGACAGGGGCTTCACTGAAGCTTTCTTT. Translated, it gives CASRDRGFTEAFF.

The genes are TRBV18 and TRBJ2-1; D might be TRBD2 (5 bases). The germline V gene has CDR1 KGHSH and CDR2 LQKENI. The CDR3 covers 12 residues. Trimming cost V 5 bases and J 9 bases, with 11 bases left between them. CDR3 residues: CASSSYEGEQFF. The CDR3 DNA reads TGTGCCAGCTCATCCTACGAGGGTGAGCAGTTCTTC. Combining the CDR3 with reference TRBV18 and TRBJ2-1 gives the whole variable domain NAGVMQNPRHLVRRRGQEARLRCSPMKGHSHVYWYRQLPEEGLKFMVYLQKENIIDESGMPKERFSAEFPKEGPSILRIQQVVRGDSAAYFCASSSYEGEQFFGPGTRLTVL.

This rearrangement joins TRBV11-2 to TRBJ1-1, with 7 bases fitting TRBD1. The junction had 4 bases not matched to a gene; V was cut back by 1 base and J by 5 bases. Germline V lookup: CDR1 SGHAT, CDR2 FQNNGV. This CDR3 spans 14 amino acids. This chain's CDR3 is CASSLGGGRTEAFF. DNA for the CDR3: TGTGCCAGCAGCTTAGGAGGGGGCAGGACTGAAGCTTTCTTT.

The J gene is TRBJ1-4, the V gene TRBV11-2, with 7 bases lining up with TRBD1. The germline CDR1 and CDR2 sequences are SGHAT and FQNNGV. This CDR3 comprises 13 residues. With 5 bases clipped from V and 7 bases from J, the junction kept 4 bases outside the gene matches. The CDR3 region has the DNA TGTGCCAGCAGCCTACACAGGGGTGAAAAACTGTTTTTT. Its translation: CASSLHRGEKLFF.

The rearrangement links TRBV6-1 to TRBJ2-1; maybe TRBD1 (5 bases). Germline CDR1 and CDR2: MNHNS and SASEGT. V was pared by 0 bases and J by 8 bases, with 14 bases between. The CDR3 has 15 amino acids. The CDR3, as DNA: TGTGCCAGCAGTGAAGCGCATGGTAGGGGCGATGAGCAGTTCTTC. This codes for CASSEAHGRGDEQFF.

The chain links TRBV10-3 to TRBJ1-2; TRBD1 aligns across 8 bases. J gave up 2 bases and V 0 bases, and 2 bases lay outside the gene matches. The CDR3 has 15 amino acids. The germline CDR1 and CDR2 sequences are ENHRY and SYGVKD. Here the CDR3 DNA reads TGTGCCATCAGTGAGTCGGGACAGGCCAACTATGGCTACACCTTC. Translating gives CAISESGQANYGYTF.

The CDR3 loop reads CASSRQRANTEAFF. The DNA for the CDR3 is TGTGCCAGCAGTCGCCAAAGAGCGAACACTGAAGCTTTCTTT. The gene calls are TRBV14 and TRBJ1-1; D unclear. The V and J ends lost 6 bases and 1 base respectively, with 12 bases between them. The germline CDR1 and CDR2 sequences are SGHDN and FVKESK. This CDR3 has 14 amino acids.

CDR3 residues: CARSLGRDQPQHF. As DNA, the CDR3 is TGTGCCAGAAGCTTGGGCCGAGATCAGCCCCAGCATTTT. The chain couples TRBV5-3 to TRBJ1-5; no clear D. TRBV5-3 is an ORF, and what it does is uncertain. The CDR3 loop spans 13 amino acids. V was pared by 0 bases and J by 5 bases, with 6 bases between.

The V and J genes are TRBV18 and TRBJ2-7; no reliable D call. The germline gives CDR1 KGHSH, CDR2 LQKENI. The CDR3 contains 12 residues. With 6 bases removed from V and 4 bases from J, the gap between germline ends came to 10 bases. CDR3 nucleotide sequence: TGTGCCAGCTCCCCGGCTCGTTACGAGCAGTACTTC. Its protein product is CASSPARYEQYF.

The rearrangement joins TRBV27 to TRBJ2-7; D is undetermined. Germline V gene sequence: CDR1 MNHEY, CDR2 SMNVEV (reference sequence). Trimming removed 2 bases from V and 0 bases from J, with 8 bases in between. This CDR3 is 14 amino acids long. CDR3 residues: CASSLAWGSYEQYF. DNA for the CDR3: TGTGCCAGCAGTTTAGCCTGGGGCTCCTACGAGCAGTACTTC.

The gene calls are TRBV13 and TRBJ2-1; the D gene is possibly TRBD2 (7 bases). CDR1 PRHDT and CDR2 FYEKMQ come from the germline V gene (reference sequence). The CDR3 has 15 amino acids. Trimming took off 8 bases at V and 4 bases at J, with 18 bases between the two ends. CDR3 nucleotide sequence: TGTGCCAGCCGGCGAGGGGGAGCGGGGTACAATGAGCAGTTCTTC. This codes for CASRRGGAGYNEQFF.

This clone occurred once. The chain uses TRBV7-2 and TRBJ1-2; D is unclear. The CDR3 runs to 12 residues. Germline CDR1 SGHTA, CDR2 FQGNSA. V was pared by 0 bases and J by 5 bases, with 4 bases between. The CDR3 protein is CASSLAAYGYTF. The CDR3 nucleotides read TGTGCCAGCAGCTTAGCCGCGTATGGCTACACCTTC.

This chain connects TRBV12-2 to TRBJ1-2. TRBV12-2 is an annotated pseudogene. The CDR3 has 16 residues. The CDR3: CASRCRSPRKTYGYTF. The DNA of the CDR3 is TGTGCAAGTCGCTGCAGATCTCCACGAAAGACCTATGGCTACACCTTC.

J is TRBJ1-2 and V is TRBV2; TRBD1 matches 8 bases. The CDR3 covers 14 residues. V lost 5 bases, J lost 0 bases, and 2 bases stayed unmatched. Germline CDR1 is SNHLY and CDR2 is FYNNEI. In DNA form, the CDR3 reads TGTGCCAGCAGTAGACAGGGGACTAACTATGGCTACACCTTC. Protein: CASSRQGTNYGYTF.

V gene TRBV19 combines with J gene TRBJ1-5; no clear D gene. The CDR3 length is 15 residues. Trimming left V 6 bases short and J 6 bases short, with 18 bases between. Germline CDR1 LNHDA, CDR2 SQIVND (reference sequence). The CDR3 is CASSPGRLAGQPQHF. CDR3 nucleotide sequence: TGTGCCAGTAGCCCCGGCCGGCTGGCTGGTCAGCCCCAGCATTTT.